A selection of T cell receptor beta chains follows, all from one sample in a study of T cell responses to AZD1222 COVID-19 vaccine. The method was immunoSEQ multiplex PCR; TCRdb's version includes in-frame clones alone and lacks a portion of them. The table shows roughly 150,000 clones, with less than 95% occurring only once. Sequencing was performed on peripheral blood, taken 28 days after the second AZD1222 dose. The source is an adult who received the AZD1222 COVID-19 vaccine. Each CDR3 is given with its conserved first and last residue. Fields, in order: D gene, J gene, clone size, V gene, CDR3 protein, CDR3 DNA. The D gene is left open where the match is weak. Some rows have no size entry. The others give once, few or many, or a class for an expanded clone.

-	TRBJ2-3	-	TRBV5-5	CASSPGDLSDTQYF	TGTGCCAGCAGCCCGGGGGACCTCTCAGATACGCAGTATTTT
-	TRBJ1-5	-	TRBV3-1/TRBV3-2	CASSQTGGNQPQHF	TGTGCCAGCAGTCAGACCGGCGGGAATCAGCCCCAGCATTTT
-	TRBJ2-7	-	TRBV7-2	CASSLRTGTIYEQYF	TGTGCCAGCAGCTTAAGAACCGGGACAATCTACGAGCAGTACTTC
-	TRBJ1-4	-	TRBV2	CASRARDAAKLFF	TGTGCCAGCAGAGCCCGGGACGCCGCGAAACTGTTTTTT
TRBD1	TRBJ2-1	-	TRBV3-1/TRBV3-2	CASSQEGGSGEQFF	TGTGCCAGCAGCCAAGAAGGGGGCAGTGGTGAGCAGTTCTTC
-	TRBJ1-1	-	TRBV29-1	CSANGRGSTEAFF	TGCAGCGCCAACGGGAGGGGTAGCACTGAAGCTTTCTTT
TRBD1	TRBJ1-2	once	TRBV7-2	CASTPSIRDRARGGYTF	TGTGCCAGCACCCCGTCGATCCGGGACAGGGCTCGGGGTGGCTACACCTTC
-	TRBJ2-6	-	TRBV19	CASSTQGAGANVLTF	TGTGCCAGTAGTACCCAGGGTGCCGGGGCCAACGTCCTGACTTTC
-	TRBJ1-4	-	TRBV20-1	CSATKGEKLFF	TGCAGTGCTACCAAAGGCGAAAAACTGTTTTTT
-	TRBJ2-2	-	TRBV10-3	CAAGGRSGTGELFF	TGTGCCGCTGGGGGCAGGTCGGGCACCGGGGAGCTGTTTTTT
TRBD1	TRBJ1-1	-	TRBV18	CASSPGQAATEAFF	TGTGCCAGCTCACCGGGACAGGCGGCCACTGAAGCTTTCTTT
-	TRBJ1-4	-	TRBV5-1	CASSFGGAGEKLFF	TGCGCCAGCAGCTTCGGCGGGGCCGGTGAAAAACTGTTTTTT
TRBD2	TRBJ2-1	-	TRBV29-1	CSVGAGTSGYNEQFF	TGCAGCGTTGGGGCCGGGACTAGCGGTTACAATGAGCAGTTCTTC
TRBD1	TRBJ2-1	-	TRBV28	CASSQMDRANEQFF	TGTGCCAGCAGCCAAATGGACAGGGCAAATGAGCAGTTCTTC
TRBD1	TRBJ2-1	-	TRBV28	CASSLTGGSYNEQFF	TGTGCCAGCAGTTTGACAGGGGGCTCCTACAATGAGCAGTTCTTC
-	TRBJ2-1	-	TRBV19	CASSTGTAGVGEQFF	TGTGCCAGTAGTACCGGGACCGCCGGAGTGGGCGAGCAGTTCTTC
-	TRBJ2-7	-	TRBV2	CASRFLGEQYF	TGTGCCAGCAGATTCCTAGGGGAGCAGTACTTC
-	TRBJ2-2	-	TRBV7-2	CASRQLQGGTGELFF	TGTGCCAGCAGACAATTACAGGGTGGGACCGGGGAGCTGTTTTTT
-	TRBJ2-5	-	TRBV5-3	CARSLMSARKGPVETQYF	TGTGCCAGAAGCTTGATGTCCGCGCGCAAGGGGCCGGTGGAGACCCAGTACTTC
-	TRBJ2-7	-	TRBV6-6	CASRTESYEQYF	TGTGCCAGCAGAACAGAGTCCTACGAGCAGTACTTC
-	TRBJ1-4	-	TRBV30	CAWRAHGDGQKLFF	TGTGCCTGGAGAGCTCACGGAGACGGACAAAAACTGTTTTTT
-	TRBJ2-2	-	TRBV28	CASNTVTLLVAGELFF	TGTGCCAGCAATACCGTGACCTTACTAGTAGCCGGGGAGCTGTTTTTT
-	TRBJ1-2	-	TRBV6-5	CASSPQTRQVYGYTF	TGTGCCAGCAGTCCCCAAACAAGACAAGTCTATGGCTACACCTTC
-	TRBJ1-5	-	TRBV6-2/TRBV6-3	CASSYSKTDTQGPQHF	TGTGCCAGCAGTTACTCGAAAACGGACACCCAAGGGCCCCAGCATTTT
TRBD1	TRBJ2-7	-	TRBV29-1	CSVITGTGGYEQYF	TGCAGCGTCATTACCGGGACAGGGGGCTACGAGCAGTACTTC
-	TRBJ2-1	-	TRBV27	CASSLDPGYNEQFF	TGTGCCAGCAGTTTAGATCCAGGGTACAATGAGCAGTTCTTC
-	TRBJ2-5	-	TRBV10-3	CAISESDALGETQYF	TGTGCCATCAGTGAGTCAGATGCCCTGGGGGAGACCCAGTACTTC
TRBD1	TRBJ1-4	-	TRBV5-6	CASSMTGDEKLFF	TGTGCCAGCAGTATGACAGGGGACGAAAAACTGTTTTTT
-	TRBJ1-3	once	TRBV5-1	CASSLDSSGNTIYF	TGCGCCAGCAGCTTGGACTCCTCTGGAAACACCATATATTTT
TRBD1	TRBJ1-2	-	TRBV14	CASSQVYAGTGVYGYTF	TGTGCCAGCAGCCAAGTGTATGCCGGGACAGGGGTCTATGGCTACACCTTC
-	TRBJ2-7	-	TRBV6-5	CASSRQAPYEQYF	TGTGCCAGCAGTCGCCAGGCCCCCTACGAGCAGTACTTC
-	TRBJ1-2	-	TRBV5-4	CASTDSSYGYTF	TGTGCCAGCACGGACAGCAGTTATGGCTACACCTTC
TRBD1	TRBJ2-3	-	TRBV30	CAWTRDRGRTDTQYF	TGTGCCTGGACCCGGGACAGGGGTAGAACAGATACGCAGTATTTT
-	TRBJ2-7	once	TRBV10-3	CAISAGLIYEQYF	TGTGCCATCAGTGCTGGACTTATCTACGAGCAGTACTTC
TRBD2	TRBJ2-1	-	TRBV24-1	CATSEPTSARTNEQFF	TGTGCCACCAGTGAACCGACTAGCGCCCGTACCAATGAGCAGTTCTTC
-	TRBJ2-7	few	TRBV6-1	CASSETQISYEQYF	TGTGCCAGCAGTGAAACACAGATCTCCTACGAGCAGTACTTC
-	TRBJ1-6	-	TRBV18	CASSLDYNSPLHF	TGTGCCAGCTCACTAGACTATAATTCACCCCTCCACTTT
TRBD1	TRBJ1-2	-	TRBV5-6	CASNRDSLPYGYTF	TGTGCCAGCAACCGGGACAGCCTCCCCTATGGCTACACCTTC
-	TRBJ1-6	-	TRBV2	CASSELMGNSPLHF	TGTGCCAGCAGTGAGCTCATGGGGAATTCACCCCTCCACTTT
-	TRBJ1-4	-	TRBV11-2	CASSLTGWGNEKLFF	TGTGCCAGCAGCCTAACAGGGTGGGGAAATGAAAAACTGTTTTTT
TRBD1	TRBJ1-2	-	TRBV7-9	CASSSDRVSHGYTF	TGTGCCAGCAGCTCGGACAGGGTCAGTCATGGCTACACCTTC
TRBD2	TRBJ2-2	-	TRBV29-1	CSVTTSGTYTGELFF	TGCAGCGTTACGACTAGCGGGACCTACACCGGGGAGCTGTTTTTT
-	TRBJ2-7	-	TRBV6-6	CASSKGVGQTSREQYF	TGTGCCAGCAGCAAGGGGGTAGGACAGACCTCTCGGGAGCAGTACTTC
-	TRBJ2-3	-	TRBV4-3	CASSQSWALSTDTQYF	TGCGCCAGCAGCCAAAGTTGGGCGCTTAGCACAGATACGCAGTATTTT
TRBD1	TRBJ1-4	-	TRBV5-6	CASSPQGLPEKLFF	TGTGCCAGCAGCCCACAGGGGTTACCCGAAAAACTGTTTTTT
TRBD2	TRBJ2-2	-	TRBV10-3	CAISSGRSDTGELFF	TGTGCCATCAGTAGCGGGAGAAGCGACACCGGGGAGCTGTTTTTT
-	TRBJ1-1	-	TRBV18	CASSPGQGSLEAFF	TGTGCCAGCTCACCGGGGCAGGGTAGTTTAGAAGCTTTCTTT
TRBD2	TRBJ2-1	-	TRBV12-5	CASGLTPSLGTRFRNEQFF	TGTGCTAGTGGTTTGACCCCGTCGCTGGGGACTAGGTTTCGCAATGAGCAGTTCTTC